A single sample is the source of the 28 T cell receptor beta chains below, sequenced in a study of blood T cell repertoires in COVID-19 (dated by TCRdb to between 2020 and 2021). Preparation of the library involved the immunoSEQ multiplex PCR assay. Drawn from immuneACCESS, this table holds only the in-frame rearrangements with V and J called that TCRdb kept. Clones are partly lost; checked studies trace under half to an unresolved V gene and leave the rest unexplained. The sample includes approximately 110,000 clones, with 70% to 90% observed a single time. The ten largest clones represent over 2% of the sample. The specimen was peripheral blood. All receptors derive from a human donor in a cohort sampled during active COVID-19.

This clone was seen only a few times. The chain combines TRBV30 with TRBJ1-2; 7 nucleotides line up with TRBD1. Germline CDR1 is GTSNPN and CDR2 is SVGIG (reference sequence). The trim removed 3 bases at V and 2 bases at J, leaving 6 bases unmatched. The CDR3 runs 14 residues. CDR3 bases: TGTGCCTGGAGAGCCGCACAGGGGAACTATGGCTACACCTTC. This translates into CAWRAAQGNYGYTF.

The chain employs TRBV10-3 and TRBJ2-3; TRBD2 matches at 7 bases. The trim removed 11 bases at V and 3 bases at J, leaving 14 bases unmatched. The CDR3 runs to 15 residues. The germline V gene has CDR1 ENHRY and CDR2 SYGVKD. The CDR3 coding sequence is TGTGCCGCGGGAGAGGCTGATCGGGGTACAGATACGCAGTATTTT. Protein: CAAGEADRGTDTQYF.

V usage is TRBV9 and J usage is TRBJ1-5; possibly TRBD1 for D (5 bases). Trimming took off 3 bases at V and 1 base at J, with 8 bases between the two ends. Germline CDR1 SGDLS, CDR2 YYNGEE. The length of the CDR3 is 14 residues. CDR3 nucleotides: TGTGCCAGCAGCGGGGACTCAAGCAATCAGCCCCAGCATTTT. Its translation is CASSGDSSNQPQHF.

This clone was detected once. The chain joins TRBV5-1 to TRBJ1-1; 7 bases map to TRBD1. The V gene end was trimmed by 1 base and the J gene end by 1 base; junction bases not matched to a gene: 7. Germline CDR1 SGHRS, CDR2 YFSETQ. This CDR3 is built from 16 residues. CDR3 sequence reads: CASSLPPGQRNTEAFF. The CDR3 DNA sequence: TGCGCCAGCAGCTTGCCACCGGGACAGAGGAACACTGAAGCTTTCTTT.

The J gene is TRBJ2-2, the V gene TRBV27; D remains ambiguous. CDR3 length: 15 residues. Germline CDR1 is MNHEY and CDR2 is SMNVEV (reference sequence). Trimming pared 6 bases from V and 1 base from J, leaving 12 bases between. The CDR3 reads CASRRKAQNTGELFF. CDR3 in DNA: TGTGCCAGCAGGAGGAAAGCACAGAACACCGGGGAGCTGTTTTTT.

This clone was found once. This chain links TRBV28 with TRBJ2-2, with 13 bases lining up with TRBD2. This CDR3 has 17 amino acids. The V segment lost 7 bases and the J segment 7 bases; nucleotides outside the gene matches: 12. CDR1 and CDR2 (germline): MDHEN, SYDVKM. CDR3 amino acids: CASKGLAGSNGFGELFF. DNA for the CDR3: TGTGCCAGCAAGGGACTAGCGGGGAGTAATGGCTTCGGGGAGCTGTTTTTT.

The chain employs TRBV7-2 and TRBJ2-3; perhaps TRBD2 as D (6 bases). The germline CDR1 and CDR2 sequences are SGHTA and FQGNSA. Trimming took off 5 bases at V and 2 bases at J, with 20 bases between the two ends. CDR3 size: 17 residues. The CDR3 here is CASSPQSGLANTDTQYF. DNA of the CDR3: TGTGCCAGCAGCCCCCAAAGCGGGCTAGCGAACACAGATACGCAGTATTTT. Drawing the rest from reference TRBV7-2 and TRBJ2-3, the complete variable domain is GAGVSQSPSNKVTEKGKDVELRCDPISGHTALYWYRQSLGQGLEFLIYFQGNSAPDKSGLPSDRFSAERTGGSVSTLTIQRTQQEDSAVYLCASSPQSGLANTDTQYFGPGTRLTVL.

CDR3 bases: TGTGCCTGGATAGGACAGGGACGGGACTATGGCTACACCTTC. Amino acids: CAWIGQGRDYGYTF. The gene calls are TRBV30 and TRBJ1-2; 8 positions agree with TRBD1. V trimming: 4 bases; J trimming: 3 bases; junction bases outside the gene matches: 7. CDR1 GTSNPN and CDR2 SVGIG come from the germline V gene (reference sequence). The CDR3 has 14 residues. Drawing the rest from reference TRBV30 and TRBJ1-2, the complete variable domain is SQTIHQWPATLVQPVGSPLSLECTVEGTSNPNLYWYRQAAGRGLQLLFYSVGIGQISSEVPQNLSASRPQDRQFILSSKKLLLSDSGFYLCAWIGQGRDYGYTFGSGTRLTVV.

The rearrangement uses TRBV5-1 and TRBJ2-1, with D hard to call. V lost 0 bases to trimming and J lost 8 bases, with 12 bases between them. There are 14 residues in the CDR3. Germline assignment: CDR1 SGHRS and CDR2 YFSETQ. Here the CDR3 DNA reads TGCGCCAGCAGCTTGGGTAGAAGCACCGATGAGCAGTTCTTC. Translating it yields CASSLGRSTDEQFF.

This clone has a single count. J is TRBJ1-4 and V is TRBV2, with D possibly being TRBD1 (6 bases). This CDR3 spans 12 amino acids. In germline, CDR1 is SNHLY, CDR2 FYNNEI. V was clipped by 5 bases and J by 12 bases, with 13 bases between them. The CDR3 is CASSYDRIELFF. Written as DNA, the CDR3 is TGTGCCAGCAGTTATGACAGGATTGAACTGTTTTTT.

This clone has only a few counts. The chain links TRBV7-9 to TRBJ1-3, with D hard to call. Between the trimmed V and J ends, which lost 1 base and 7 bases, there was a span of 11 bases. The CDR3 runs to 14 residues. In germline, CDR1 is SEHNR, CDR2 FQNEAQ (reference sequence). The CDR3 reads CASSLDNIGNTIYF. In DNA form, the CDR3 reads TGTGCCAGCAGCTTAGACAACATCGGGAACACCATATATTTT.

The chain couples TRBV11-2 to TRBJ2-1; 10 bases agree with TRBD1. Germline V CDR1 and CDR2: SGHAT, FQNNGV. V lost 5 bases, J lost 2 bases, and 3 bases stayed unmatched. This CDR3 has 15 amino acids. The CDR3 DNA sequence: TGTGCCAGCAGCCAGACAGGGGGCACCTACAATGAGCAGTTCTTC. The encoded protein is CASSQTGGTYNEQFF.

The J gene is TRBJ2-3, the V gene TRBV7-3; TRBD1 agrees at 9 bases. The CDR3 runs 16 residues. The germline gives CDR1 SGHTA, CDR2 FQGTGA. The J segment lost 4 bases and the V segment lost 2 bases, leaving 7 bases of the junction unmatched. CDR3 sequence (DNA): TGTGCCAGCAGCTTAGGACCCGGACAGGGGTCAGATACGCAGTATTTT. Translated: CASSLGPGQGSDTQYF.

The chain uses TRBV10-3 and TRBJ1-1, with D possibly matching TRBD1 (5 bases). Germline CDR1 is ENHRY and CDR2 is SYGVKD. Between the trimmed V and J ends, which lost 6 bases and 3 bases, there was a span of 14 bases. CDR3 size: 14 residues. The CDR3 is CAISPGTRYTEAFF. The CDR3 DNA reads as TGTGCCATCAGCCCGGGGACTCGTTACACTGAAGCTTTCTTT.

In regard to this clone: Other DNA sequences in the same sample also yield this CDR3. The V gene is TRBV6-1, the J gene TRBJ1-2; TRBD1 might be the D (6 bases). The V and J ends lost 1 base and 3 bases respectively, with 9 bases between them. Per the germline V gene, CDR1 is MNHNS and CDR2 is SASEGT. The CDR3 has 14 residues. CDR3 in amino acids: CASSEDRAHYGYTF. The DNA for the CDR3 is TGTGCCAGCAGTGAAGACAGGGCGCACTATGGCTACACCTTC.

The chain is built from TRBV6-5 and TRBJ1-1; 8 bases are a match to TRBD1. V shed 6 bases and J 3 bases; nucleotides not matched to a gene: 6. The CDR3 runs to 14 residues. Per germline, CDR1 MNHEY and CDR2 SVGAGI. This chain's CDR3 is CASSLTGVDTEAFF. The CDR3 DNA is TGTGCCAGCAGCCTGACAGGGGTAGACACTGAAGCTTTCTTT.

CDR3 in DNA: TGCGCCAGCTGGAGGGAGCGGACGGAGCAGTTCTTC. Translation: CASWRERTEQFF. The chain couples TRBV5-1 to TRBJ2-1; tentative D call: TRBD2 (6 bases). Germline-derived CDR1 and CDR2 are SGHRS and YFSETQ. This CDR3 region has 12 residues. Trimming cost V 7 bases and J 10 bases, with 15 bases left between them.

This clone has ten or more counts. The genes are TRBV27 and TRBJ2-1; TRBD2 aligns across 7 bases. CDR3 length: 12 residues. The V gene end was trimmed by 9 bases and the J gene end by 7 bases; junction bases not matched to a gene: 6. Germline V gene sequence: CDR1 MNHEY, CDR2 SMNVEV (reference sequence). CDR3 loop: CARASGWNEQFF. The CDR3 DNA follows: TGTGCCAGGGCTAGCGGATGGAATGAGCAGTTCTTC.

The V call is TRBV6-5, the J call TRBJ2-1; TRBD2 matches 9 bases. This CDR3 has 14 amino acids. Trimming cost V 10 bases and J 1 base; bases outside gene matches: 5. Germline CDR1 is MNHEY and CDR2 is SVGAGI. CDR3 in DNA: TGTGCCACCATTCTAGCGGGGTCCTACAATGAGCAGTTCTTC. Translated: CATILAGSYNEQFF.

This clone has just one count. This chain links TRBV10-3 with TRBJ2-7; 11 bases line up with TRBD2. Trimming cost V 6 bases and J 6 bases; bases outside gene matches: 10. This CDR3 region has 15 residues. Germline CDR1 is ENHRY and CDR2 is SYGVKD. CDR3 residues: CAIRDSGGANTEQYF. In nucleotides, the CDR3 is TGTGCCATCAGGGATAGCGGGGGGGCCAATACCGAGCAGTACTTC.

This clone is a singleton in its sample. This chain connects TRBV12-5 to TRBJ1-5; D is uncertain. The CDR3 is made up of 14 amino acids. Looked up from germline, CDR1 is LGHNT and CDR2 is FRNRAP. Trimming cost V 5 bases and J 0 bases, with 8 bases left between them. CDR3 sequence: CASGRDDSNQPQHF. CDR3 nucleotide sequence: TGTGCTAGTGGTCGGGATGATAGCAATCAGCCCCAGCATTTT.

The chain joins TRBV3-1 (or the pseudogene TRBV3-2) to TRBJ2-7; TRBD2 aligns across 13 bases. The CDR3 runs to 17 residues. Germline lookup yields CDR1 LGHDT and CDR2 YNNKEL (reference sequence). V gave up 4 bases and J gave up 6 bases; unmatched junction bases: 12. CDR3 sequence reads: CASSPLTSGGTLGEQYF. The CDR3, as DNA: TGTGCCAGCAGCCCGTTGACTAGCGGGGGGACCCTAGGCGAGCAGTACTTC.

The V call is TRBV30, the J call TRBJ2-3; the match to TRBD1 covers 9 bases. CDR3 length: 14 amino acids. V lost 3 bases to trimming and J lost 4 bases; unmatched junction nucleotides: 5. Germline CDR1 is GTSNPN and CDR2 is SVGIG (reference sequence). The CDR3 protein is CAWSKGQGSDTQYF. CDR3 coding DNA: TGTGCCTGGAGCAAGGGACAGGGTTCAGATACGCAGTATTTT.

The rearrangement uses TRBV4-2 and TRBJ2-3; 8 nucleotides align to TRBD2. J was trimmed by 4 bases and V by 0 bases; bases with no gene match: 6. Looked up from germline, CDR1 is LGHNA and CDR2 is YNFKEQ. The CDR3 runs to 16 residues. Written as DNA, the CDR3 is TGTGCCAGCAGCCAAGAAGGGTCGGGGGGGCCAGATACGCAGTATTTT. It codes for CASSQEGSGGPDTQYF.

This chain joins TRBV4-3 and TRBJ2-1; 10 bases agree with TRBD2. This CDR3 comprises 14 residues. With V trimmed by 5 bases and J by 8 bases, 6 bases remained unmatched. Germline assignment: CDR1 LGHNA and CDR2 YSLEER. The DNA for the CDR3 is TGCGCCAGCAGCATTAGCGGGGGGAGAGATGAGCAGTTCTTC. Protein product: CASSISGGRDEQFF.

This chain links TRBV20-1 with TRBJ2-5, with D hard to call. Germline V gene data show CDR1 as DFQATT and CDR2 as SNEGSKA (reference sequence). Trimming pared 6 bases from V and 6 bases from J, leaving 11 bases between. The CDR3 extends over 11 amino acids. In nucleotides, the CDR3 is TGCAGTGCCCCTGAGATGAAGACCCAGTACTTC. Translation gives CSAPEMKTQYF.

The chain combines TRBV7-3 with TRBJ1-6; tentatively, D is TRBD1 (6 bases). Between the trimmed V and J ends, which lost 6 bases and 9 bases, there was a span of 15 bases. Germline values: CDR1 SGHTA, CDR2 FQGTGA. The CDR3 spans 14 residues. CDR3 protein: CASSDFGGGSPLHF. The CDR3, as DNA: TGTGCCAGCAGTGATTTTGGGGGCGGTTCACCCCTCCACTTT.

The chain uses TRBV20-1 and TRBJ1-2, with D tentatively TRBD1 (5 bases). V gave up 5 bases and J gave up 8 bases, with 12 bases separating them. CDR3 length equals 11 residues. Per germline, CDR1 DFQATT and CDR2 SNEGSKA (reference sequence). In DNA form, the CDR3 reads TGCAGTGCTGGTGGGACTGAAGGCTACACCTTC. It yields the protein CSAGGTEGYTF.